This T cell receptor beta chain was retrieved from a study of T cell changes during pregnancy in multiple sclerosis. Profiled with immunoSEQ multiplex PCR; TCRdb holds only in-frame clones, not every one. The sample consists of some 54,000 clones, roughly 94% of them appearing once. Germline-derived CDR1 and CDR2 are SGDLS and YYNGEE. The CDR3 runs 13 residues. Trimming removed 4 bases from V and 11 bases from J; junction bases left unmatched: 9. This clonotype was sampled from a female donor with multiple sclerosis, enrolled in a pregnancy study. The chain combines TRBV9 with TRBJ2-4; TRBD2 aligns across 7 bases. Sequences were derived from CD8+ T cells from peripheral blood mononuclear cells, sampled in the third trimester of pregnancy. CDR3 residues: CASSPQRRGFQYF. For the CDR3, the DNA is TGTGCCAGCAGCCCCCAAAGGCGGGGGTTTCAGTACTTC. The entire variable domain, with the rest obtained from reference TRBV9 and TRBJ2-4, is as follows: DSGVTQTPKHLITATGQRVTLRCSPRSGDLSVYWYQQSLDQGLQFLIQYYNGEERAKGNILERFSAQQFPDLHSELNLSSLELGDSALYFCASSPQRRGFQYFGAGTRLSVL.